This TCR beta chain stems from a study of radiotherapy plus CTLA-4 blockade in lung cancer. Germline V gene sequence: CDR1 SEHNR, CDR2 FQNEAQ (reference sequence). This CDR3 is 17 amino acids long. V lost 1 base to trimming and J lost 6 bases, with 18 bases between them. The repertoire was sequenced with immunoSEQ multiplex PCR; TCRdb's copy has only in-frame clones and lacks some. The sample consists of approximately 69,000 clones, around 80% of them appearing once. Concerning this clone: Its antigen is currently unknown.

Study-level points and caveats: Early clone dynamics of blood T cells, plus interferon-beta, reportedly predicted response best.

The chain links TRBV7-9 to TRBJ2-2; no clear D gene. The sequence was obtained from a human donor with non-small cell lung cancer who had a complete response to radiotherapy plus ipilimumab. The sample consisted of peripheral blood, taken from a patient treated with radiotherapy plus ipilimumab. The CDR3 coding sequence is TGTGCCAGCAGCTTAGGAATAGGGAATCTGGGCGCCGGGGAGCTGTTTTTT. This translates into CASSLGIGNLGAGELFF.